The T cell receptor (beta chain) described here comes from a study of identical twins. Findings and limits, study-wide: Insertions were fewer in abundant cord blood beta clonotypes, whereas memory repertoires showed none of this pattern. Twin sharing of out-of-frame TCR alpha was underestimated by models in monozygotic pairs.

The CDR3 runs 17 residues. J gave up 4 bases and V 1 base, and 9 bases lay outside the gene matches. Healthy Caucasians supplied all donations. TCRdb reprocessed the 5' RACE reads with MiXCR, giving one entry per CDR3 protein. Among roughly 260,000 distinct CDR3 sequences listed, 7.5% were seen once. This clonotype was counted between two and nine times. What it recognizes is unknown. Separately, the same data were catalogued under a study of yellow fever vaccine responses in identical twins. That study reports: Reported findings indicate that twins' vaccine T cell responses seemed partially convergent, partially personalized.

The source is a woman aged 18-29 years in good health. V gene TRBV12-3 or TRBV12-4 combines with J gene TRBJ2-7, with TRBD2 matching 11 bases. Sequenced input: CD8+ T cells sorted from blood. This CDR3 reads CASSLVTRLAGQYEQYF. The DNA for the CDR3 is TGTGCCAGCAGTTTAGTCACCCGACTAGCGGGACAGTACGAGCAGTACTTC.